The TCR beta chain under discussion was sequenced for a study of T cells in Graves' hyperthyroidism and ophthalmopathy (dated by TCRdb to about 2019). Regarding the study in general: Peripheral blood was collected at initial diagnosis, before any treatment. To identify distinguishing TCR V-J signatures, a discovery cohort of about 95 patients was used, comprising 43 with Graves' ophthalmopathy and 57 with stable Graves' hyperthyroidism. The study also compared thyroid tissue and blood T-cell repertoires from over 5 Graves' hyperthyroidism patients. According to the paper, TCR Vbeta CDR3 sequencing was carried out on 135 peripheral blood samples, which came from 40 to 45 ophthalmopathy, some 73 hyperthyroidism and about 17 progressor patients. After sampling, hyperthyroidism patients received methimazole starting at 30 mg daily, and ophthalmopathy patients received high-dose intravenous methylprednisolone. The 100 discovery patients were randomly divided into training and test sets at a 7:3 ratio. Prospective prediction of ophthalmopathy was tested in an independent validation cohort consisting of 18 hyperthyroidism patients and more than 15 patients who later progressed to ophthalmopathy.

Overall study results and their limits: Sample size was not statistically predetermined, and blinding of investigators to group allocation was not performed. Most expanded thyroid clonotypes (frequency above 0.001) were also detected in blood, suggesting blood repertoires may reflect thyroid immune responses. In validation, the model predicted progression to ophthalmopathy a median of 6.5 months before onset, with over 55% sensitivity and roughly 73% specificity. Ophthalmopathy was separated from stable hyperthyroidism by a 13 V-J signature model, with around 90% sensitivity and roughly 84% specificity obtained in cross-validation and 80%/75% obtained in testing.

The TCR beta CDR3 regions were amplified from RNA transcripts. For the first round of RT-PCR on the TCR CDR3, the HTBI primer set was used together with the Qiagen OneStep RT-PCR kit. Libraries were constructed in a second round of multiplex PCR, after which size selection and purification were performed. Sequencing of the libraries was done on an Illumina HiSeq2000 using paired-end 100 bp reads. On the study's bioinformatics: Raw data were processed with SOAPnuke, discarding reads with adapters, uncalled bases, mean Phred below 15, or no exact constant-primer or identifier match. High-quality paired reads were merged with COPE v1.2.5, and unique nucleotide sequences were defined as clonotypes. MiTCR v1.1 was used to align the clonotypes against IMGT TRBV, TRBD and TRBJ reference segments. The analysis included only V-J combinations with a frequency above 0.0001, which together covered 99% to 99.2% of the repertoires. A TCS score was defined as the ratio between F50 (clonal expansion) and ExV (chaos), using BLOSUM62-based TCRdist between CDR3 peptides within each V-J. Welch's t-statistics and random forest reduced around 550 V-J features to 10 to 15, which were used in a naive Bayes classifier (R e1071). TCRdb applied fastp at Q25 and MiXCR to the public reads, then kept only in-frame beta chains. Under each unique CDR3 protein, matching rows form one entry showing the most common genes and DNA. The V and J calls and clone size come from TCRdb's table, not from the authors' own analysis. A total of roughly 650,000 distinct CDR3 sequences appear in this sample, roughly a sixth of them only once. Roughly 3.4% of the sample goes to the ten largest clones.

Ophthalmopathy patients had moderately to severely active disease, with a Clinical Activity Score of 3 or more, a NOSPECS grade of 4 or more, and a disease duration of less than 3 months. Any patient with an uncontrolled infection, another autoimmune disease, pregnancy or lactation was excluded. Diagnoses relied on clinical symptoms, serum thyroxine and TRAb, thyroid ultrasound and orbital computed tomography. PBMCs were separated from roughly 9.6 ml of fresh peripheral blood using Ficoll-Paque density gradient centrifugation. Total RNA was extracted using Trizol reagent, and RNA quality was assessed on an Agilent 2100 Bioanalyzer. The CDR3 contains 12 residues, cysteine and phenylalanine counted. Just CDR3 DNA is preserved here, 36 bases in frame from base 1. V and J are truncated by 4 bases and 4 bases respectively, leaving an intervening sequence of 8 bases. This clonotype was seen only a few times. Its antigen specificity is not known. Base qualities are not provided; no much larger clone lies one nucleotide away.

The sequence was obtained from a woman aged 40 to 49 with Graves' ophthalmopathy. The sequence links TRBV12-3 or TRBV12-4 to TRBJ2-7; perhaps TRBD1 is the D gene, with 6 bases matching. The sequencing sample was made of blood. CDR3 reads: CASSYGQYEQYF. The DNA sequence is TGTGCCAGCAGTTACGGACAGTACGAGCAGTACTTC.